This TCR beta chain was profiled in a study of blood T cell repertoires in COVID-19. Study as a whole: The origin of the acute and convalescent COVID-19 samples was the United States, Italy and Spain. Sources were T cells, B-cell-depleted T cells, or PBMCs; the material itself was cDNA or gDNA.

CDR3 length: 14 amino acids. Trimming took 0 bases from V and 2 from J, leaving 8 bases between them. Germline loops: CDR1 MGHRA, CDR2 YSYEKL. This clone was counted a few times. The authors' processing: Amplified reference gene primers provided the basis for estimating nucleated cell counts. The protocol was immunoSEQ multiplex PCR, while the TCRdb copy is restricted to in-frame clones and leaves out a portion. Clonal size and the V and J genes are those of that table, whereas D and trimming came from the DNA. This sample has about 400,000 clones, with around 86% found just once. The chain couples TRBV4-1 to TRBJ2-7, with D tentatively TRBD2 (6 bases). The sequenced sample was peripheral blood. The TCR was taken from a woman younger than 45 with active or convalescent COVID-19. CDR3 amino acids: CASSQDGGAYEQYF. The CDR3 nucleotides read TGCGCCAGCAGCCAAGATGGAGGGGCCTACGAGCAGTACTTC.